The rows below give T cell receptor beta chains drawn from one sample of a study of blood T cell repertoires in COVID-19. The method was immunoSEQ multiplex PCR; TCRdb's version includes in-frame clones alone and lacks a portion of them. The sample yields around 75,000 clones, more than 75% seen once. Specimen: peripheral blood. These receptors came from a human donor in a cohort sampled during active COVID-19. Each CDR3 is given with its conserved first and last residue. The D gene is left open where the match is weak. Size values are once, few and many counts, or a class for expanded clones, and some rows have none.

d_call,j_call,clone_size,v_call,cdr3_nt,cdr3_aa
TRBD1,TRBJ2-7,.,TRBV6-4,TGTGCCAGCAGTGAGGGGGGACAGGGGGCCTACGAGCAGTACTTC,CASSEGGQGAYEQYF
TRBD2,TRBJ2-2,.,TRBV5-1,TGCGCCAGCATGCTGTCAGCGGGAGCCCGGACCGGGGAGCTGTTTTTT,CASMLSAGARTGELFF
.,TRBJ1-6,.,TRBV6-5,TGTGCCAGCAGGCCGGGACTTAATAATTCACCCCTCCACTTT,CASRPGLNNSPLHF
.,TRBJ1-5,.,TRBV29-1,TGCAGCGTTGAAGGACAGTCGGGTCAGCCCCAGCATTTT,CSVEGQSGQPQHF
TRBD2,TRBJ2-1,.,TRBV7-2,TGTGCCAGCAGCTTAGCGACGGCGAGCGGGAATAGCCACAATGAGCAGTTCTTC,CASSLATASGNSHNEQFF
TRBD1,TRBJ2-2,once,TRBV6-4,TGTGCCAGCAGGGGACAGGGGGCGACCGGGGAGCTGTTTTTT,CASRGQGATGELFF
.,TRBJ2-1,.,TRBV6-1,TGTGCCAGCAGTGGGTGGGGGCCCGGGGCTCGGAATGAGCAGTTCTTC,CASSGWGPGARNEQFF
TRBD1,TRBJ2-2,few,TRBV7-8,TGTGCCAGCAGCTTAGGGGACAGGGACACCGGGGAGCTGTTTTTT,CASSLGDRDTGELFF
.,TRBJ2-3,.,TRBV4-2,TGTGCCAGCAGCCAACCTAGCGCAAGCACAGATACGCAGTATTTT,CASSQPSASTDTQYF
.,TRBJ1-1,.,TRBV7-3,TGTGCCAGCAGCTTAACTTCGGGGAACACTGAAGCTTTCTTT,CASSLTSGNTEAFF
.,TRBJ1-2,.,TRBV5-5,TGTGCCAGCAGCGTAGACAGCAACTATGGCTACACCTTC,CASSVDSNYGYTF
.,TRBJ1-5,few,TRBV2,TGTGCCAGTCAGGGGCTAAGTAGCAATCAGCCCCAGCATTTT,CASQGLSSNQPQHF